This record covers a single TCR beta chain. This entry comes from a study of shared clonotypes between healthy human individuals. The protocol was immunoSEQ multiplex PCR, while the TCRdb copy is restricted to in-frame clones and leaves out a portion. The sample shows hundreds of thousands of clones, almost 97% of them seen only once. Germline loops: CDR1 MNHNS, CDR2 SASEGT. CDR3 length: 13 residues. Between the trimmed V and J ends, which lost 8 bases and 3 bases, there was a span of 13 bases. The chain uses TRBV6-1 and TRBJ1-2; TRBD1 might be the D (5 bases). This receptor was identified in a woman aged 25-40 years in good health. Material for sequencing was naive CD4+ T cells sorted from blood. Subset described: CD45RA+ positively selected. The CDR3 spells CASGHTSDYGYTF. The DNA of the CDR3 is TGTGCCAGCGGACACACTTCGGACTATGGCTACACCTTC.